These 30 T cell receptor beta chains were sequenced from one sample in a study of human thymus T cells. Resections from corrective heart surgery supplied the thymus tissue. Here immunoSEQ multiplex PCR was the method, and the copy in TCRdb shows in-frame clones only, minus some. The sample has some 130,000 clones, more than 90% seen once; the top ten hold roughly 0.024%. Source material: thymus tissue. The receptors originated from a boy under two years old with a congenital heart defect but otherwise immunologically healthy.

The chain links TRBV28 to TRBJ1-2, with 10 bases that match TRBD1. V gave up 4 bases and J gave up 7 bases; unmatched junction bases: 15. The germline gives CDR1 MDHEN, CDR2 SYDVKM. The CDR3 loop spans 17 amino acids. CDR3 protein: CASSSLLLRQGAVGYTF. The CDR3 DNA reads as TGTGCCAGCAGTTCCCTCTTACTTCGACAGGGGGCTGTTGGCTACACCTTC.

The chain carries TRBV7-9 and TRBJ2-7; D is perhaps TRBD2 (5 bases). CDR1 and CDR2 from the germline V gene are SEHNR and FQNEAQ (reference sequence). The V end lost 4 bases, the J end lost 4 bases, and 14 bases lay between the germline ends. CDR3 length: 14 amino acids. Written as DNA, the CDR3 is TGTGCCAGCAGCTCACCGGGCGCGGGTTACGAGCAGTACTTC. Its translation: CASSSPGAGYEQYF.

This chain uses TRBV28 with TRBJ1-1; D is perhaps TRBD1 (6 bases). The CDR3 loop spans 15 amino acids. Per the germline V gene, CDR1 is MDHEN and CDR2 is SYDVKM. V was clipped by 4 bases and J by 4 bases, with 16 bases between them. CDR3 nucleotide sequence: TGTGCCAGCAGTTCCCCCGACAGGAGCCTCACTGAAGCTTTCTTT. It is translated as CASSSPDRSLTEAFF.

J is TRBJ2-1 and V is TRBV28; the match to TRBD1 covers 8 bases. CDR3 length: 16 amino acids. Germline-derived CDR1 and CDR2 are MDHEN and SYDVKM. V lost 6 bases and J lost 4; bases outside the gene matches: 11. For the CDR3, the DNA is TGTGCCAGCAGCCCGGAGGCCGGGACAGGATACAATGAGCAGTTCTTC. It codes for CASSPEAGTGYNEQFF.

V usage is TRBV28 and J usage is TRBJ2-1, with 10 bases lining up with TRBD2. The CDR3 extends over 16 amino acids. Looked up from germline, CDR1 is MDHEN and CDR2 is SYDVKM. Trimming at V came to 3 bases and at J to 3 bases, leaving 5 bases not matched to a gene. This chain's CDR3 is CASSFGSGGDYNEQFF. The CDR3 DNA follows: TGTGCCAGCAGTTTTGGAAGCGGGGGGGACTACAATGAGCAGTTCTTC.

The rearrangement links TRBV4-1 to TRBJ1-4; D gene ambiguous. The germline CDR1 and CDR2 sequences are MGHRA and YSYEKL. The CDR3 is 18 amino acids. V was cut by 4 bases and J by 8 bases, with 26 bases left in between. The CDR3 DNA follows: TGCGCCAGCAGCCTCCTGGGGTTTCCGCGTAGGGTACGCGAAAAACTGTTTTTT. This gives the protein CASSLLGFPRRVREKLFF.

The chain is built from TRBV5-1 and TRBJ2-3, with TRBD1 as a possible D gene (6 bases). The CDR3 consists of 14 residues. V was cut by 0 bases and J by 4 bases, with 9 bases left in between. The germline CDR1 and CDR2 sequences are SGHRS and YFSETQ. CDR3 nucleotide sequence: TGCGCCAGCAGCTTGGCGGCAGGGGCAGATACGCAGTATTTT. Amino acid sequence: CASSLAAGADTQYF.

The V gene is TRBV28, the J gene TRBJ2-5; 8 nucleotides agree with TRBD2. V shed 4 bases, J shed 1 base, and the junction held 8 bases outside the gene matches. Germline V CDR1 and CDR2: MDHEN, SYDVKM. This CDR3 has 16 residues. This CDR3 reads CASSCGGSGAQETQYF. CDR3 sequence (DNA): TGTGCCAGCAGTTGCGGTGGTAGCGGGGCCCAAGAGACCCAGTACTTC.

This chain links TRBV12-5 with TRBJ1-2; no firm D call. There are 13 residues in the CDR3. The germline V gene has CDR1 LGHNT and CDR2 FRNRAP. V lost 4 bases to trimming and J lost 5 bases, with 11 bases between them. CDR3 region: CASGCPRGYGYTF. CDR3 in DNA: TGTGCTAGTGGTTGCCCCCGGGGATATGGCTACACCTTC.

This sequence joins TRBV9 and TRBJ1-4; TRBD1 aligns across 10 bases. The CDR3 is 15 residues long. Germline trimming cut 4 bases from V and 7 bases from J; bases unmatched to any gene: 7. Per germline, CDR1 SGDLS and CDR2 YYNGEE. CDR3 sequence: CASSITGTGAEKLFF. CDR3 nucleotide sequence: TGTGCCAGCAGCATCACCGGGACAGGGGCTGAAAAACTGTTTTTT.

The V call is TRBV10-3, the J call TRBJ2-1, with TRBD1 identical over 7 bases. Germline CDR1 is ENHRY and CDR2 is SYGVKD. The CDR3 length is 14 residues. Trimming removed 10 bases from V and 8 bases from J; junction bases left unmatched: 14. The CDR3 spells CATKVTGFSDEQFF. CDR3 nucleotides: TGTGCCACTAAAGTGACAGGGTTTAGTGATGAGCAGTTCTTC.

The genes are TRBV13 and TRBJ1-3, with a weak D call TRBD1 (6 bases). The CDR3 sequence is 15 residues long. Trimming stripped 5 bases from V and 7 bases from J, with 18 bases between. Looked up from germline, CDR1 is PRHDT and CDR2 is FYEKMQ (reference sequence). The CDR3 here is CASSRPGGVSNTIYF. CDR3 nucleotides: TGTGCCAGCAGCCGCCCGGGGGGCGTATCTAACACCATATATTTT.

The chain uses TRBV18 and TRBJ2-3; 8 nucleotides line up with TRBD1. V trimming: 0 bases; J trimming: 5 bases; junction bases outside the gene matches: 7. This CDR3 spans 16 amino acids. Germline V gene sequence: CDR1 KGHSH, CDR2 LQKENI. The CDR3 DNA sequence: TGTGCCAGCTCACCACCGCCCCAGGGGGCCGGAGATACGCAGTATTTT. Protein: CASSPPPQGAGDTQYF.

The chain combines TRBV4-1 with TRBJ2-7; D not resolved. The ends were cut back, 0 bases at V and 0 bases at J, with 15 bases in the middle. CDR1 and CDR2 (germline): MGHRA, YSYEKL. The CDR3 has 17 amino acids. The CDR3 here is CASSQDLGHPPSYEQYF. The CDR3 nucleotides are TGCGCCAGCAGCCAAGATCTGGGTCACCCGCCCTCCTACGAGCAGTACTTC.

The chain joins TRBV11-2 to TRBJ2-2; possibly TRBD1 for D (6 bases). Trimming shortened V by 2 bases and J by 3 bases, and 10 bases separated the two germline ends. The CDR3 is 15 residues long. Germline CDR1 SGHAT, CDR2 FQNNGV. CDR3 protein: CASSLWDTYTGELFF. DNA of the CDR3: TGTGCCAGCAGCTTATGGGACACGTACACCGGGGAGCTGTTTTTT.

The CDR3 is CASTRVADTEAFF. The CDR3, as DNA: TGTGCCAGCACCCGGGTAGCTGACACTGAAGCTTTCTTT. This chain connects TRBV14 to TRBJ1-1; D is unclear. The CDR3 is 13 residues long. Germline CDR1 SGHDN, CDR2 FVKESK. V shed 7 bases and J shed 3 bases, with 12 bases lying between them.

The chain couples TRBV19 to TRBJ2-1; a possible D gene is TRBD1 (5 bases). V was clipped by 2 bases and J by 2 bases, with 13 bases between them. CDR3 length: 16 residues. The germline CDR1 and CDR2 sequences are LNHDA and SQIVND (reference sequence). CDR3 protein: CASSIPDSLPYNEQFF. CDR3 bases: TGTGCCAGTAGTATACCCGACAGTCTTCCCTACAATGAGCAGTTCTTC.

The chain links TRBV4-1 to TRBJ1-2; 9 positions match TRBD1. CDR1 is MGHRA, CDR2 YSYEKL, per germline. The CDR3 totals 17 residues. V shed 0 bases and J 5 bases; nucleotides not matched to a gene: 10. In nucleotides, the CDR3 is TGCGCCAGCAGCCAAGATCCCAGGACAGGGGTAGGGTATGGCTACACCTTC. Its protein product is CASSQDPRTGVGYGYTF.

V is TRBV6-5 and J is TRBJ1-1; no clear D. The CDR3 has 12 residues. The germline V gene encodes CDR1 MNHEY and CDR2 SVGAGI. V dropped 6 bases and J dropped 8 bases, with 13 bases sitting between them. CDR3 amino acids: CASSHLRAEAFF. CDR3 in DNA: TGTGCCAGCAGCCACCTCAGAGCCGAAGCTTTCTTT.

The genes are TRBV6-6 and TRBJ1-5, with unresolved D. Germline assignment: CDR1 MNHNY and CDR2 SVGAGI (reference sequence). The CDR3 is 15 residues long. Trimming stripped 4 bases from V and 3 bases from J, with 13 bases between. The CDR3 DNA reads TGTGCCAGCAGTTCTTCAAGCAGATCCAATCAGCCCCAGCATTTT. It yields the protein CASSSSSRSNQPQHF.

The rearrangement links TRBV2 to TRBJ2-3, with D possibly being TRBD2 (5 bases). V gave up 5 bases and J gave up 0 bases, with 12 bases separating them. Per germline, CDR1 SNHLY and CDR2 FYNNEI. The CDR3 runs 15 residues. CDR3 loop: CASSRTASSTDTQYF. The CDR3, as DNA: TGTGCCAGCAGTCGGACTGCCAGTAGCACAGATACGCAGTATTTT.

The rearrangement links TRBV7-2 to TRBJ2-5; TRBD2 might be the D (6 bases). Germline lookup yields CDR1 SGHTA and CDR2 FQGNSA. This CDR3 contains 14 residues. V dropped 2 bases and J dropped 5 bases, with 12 bases sitting between them. The DNA of the CDR3 is TGTGCCAGCAGCTTACCCAAGGAGGGGGAGACCCAGTACTTC. Protein sequence: CASSLPKEGETQYF.

The chain is built from TRBV5-6 and TRBJ1-2, with 7 bases fitting TRBD1. J was trimmed by 8 bases and V by 4 bases; bases with no gene match: 14. This CDR3 has 15 residues. CDR1 is SGHDT and CDR2 is YYEEEE in the germline V gene. As DNA, the CDR3 is TGTGCCAGCAGCCAACCGGCTGAGACAGGGCCCGGCTACACCTTC. Its translation: CASSQPAETGPGYTF.

The rearrangement uses TRBV28 and TRBJ2-7; a weak D match, TRBD1 (6 bases). The CDR3 totals 16 residues. CDR1 is MDHEN and CDR2 is SYDVKM in the germline V gene. V was pared by 6 bases and J by 0 bases, with 18 bases between. CDR3 in amino acids: CASSSSRTVISYEQYF. As DNA, the CDR3 is TGTGCCAGCAGCTCATCACGGACAGTAATCTCCTACGAGCAGTACTTC.

The chain joins TRBV5-6 to TRBJ1-1, with D maybe TRBD1 (5 bases). Germline CDR1 SGHDT, CDR2 YYEEEE. V shed 1 base and J shed 0 bases, with 13 bases lying between them. The CDR3 is made up of 16 amino acids. CDR3 sequence reads: CASSLRLGPMNTEAFF. Here the CDR3 DNA reads TGTGCCAGCAGCTTGCGGTTGGGACCGATGAACACTGAAGCTTTCTTT.

The V and J genes are TRBV4-3 and TRBJ1-2; 9 bases map to TRBD1. CDR3 length equals 17 residues. V was pared by 0 bases and J by 5 bases, with 10 bases of the junction left unmatched. Germline-derived CDR1 and CDR2 are LGHNA and YSLEER. Here the CDR3 DNA reads TGCGCCAGCAGCCAAGATAGGGACAGGGTATCGGAGTATGGCTACACCTTC. Its protein product is CASSQDRDRVSEYGYTF.

V is TRBV10-3 and J is TRBJ1-2; D remains ambiguous. The CDR3 is 13 amino acids. Looked up from germline, CDR1 is ENHRY and CDR2 is SYGVKD. V shed 2 bases and J shed 6 bases, with 10 bases lying between them. Here the CDR3 reads CAISEADGNGYTF. As DNA, the CDR3 is TGTGCCATCAGTGAGGCGGACGGTAATGGCTACACCTTC.

V gene TRBV6-5 combines with J gene TRBJ1-1, with a tentative D call TRBD1 (6 bases). The CDR3 contains 16 residues. Germline CDR1 is MNHEY and CDR2 is SVGAGI. Deletions cut 2 bases from V and 4 bases from J, with 17 bases between. CDR3 region: CASSYLGGAVGTEAFF. The CDR3 DNA reads as TGTGCCAGCAGTTACCTGGGGGGCGCGGTAGGCACTGAAGCTTTCTTT.

The rearrangement links TRBV7-9 to TRBJ1-2, with D unresolved. Germline CDR1 is SEHNR and CDR2 is FQNEAQ (reference sequence). Trimming cost V 0 bases and J 0 bases, with 14 bases left between them. The CDR3 is 17 amino acids. The CDR3 nucleotides read TGTGCCAGCAGCTTAGCAGTTGCGGGGAGAGCTAACTATGGCTACACCTTC. Amino acid sequence: CASSLAVAGRANYGYTF.

V usage is TRBV5-5 and J usage is TRBJ2-2; TRBD2 agrees at 8 bases. The CDR3 is 15 amino acids. CDR1 and CDR2 (germline): SGHKS, YYEKEE (reference sequence). The J segment lost 6 bases and the V segment lost 2 bases, leaving 6 bases of the junction unmatched. The CDR3, as DNA: TGTGCCAGCAGCTTCGGGGTTAGCGGGGCCGGGGAGCTGTTTTTT. Protein product: CASSFGVSGAGELFF.